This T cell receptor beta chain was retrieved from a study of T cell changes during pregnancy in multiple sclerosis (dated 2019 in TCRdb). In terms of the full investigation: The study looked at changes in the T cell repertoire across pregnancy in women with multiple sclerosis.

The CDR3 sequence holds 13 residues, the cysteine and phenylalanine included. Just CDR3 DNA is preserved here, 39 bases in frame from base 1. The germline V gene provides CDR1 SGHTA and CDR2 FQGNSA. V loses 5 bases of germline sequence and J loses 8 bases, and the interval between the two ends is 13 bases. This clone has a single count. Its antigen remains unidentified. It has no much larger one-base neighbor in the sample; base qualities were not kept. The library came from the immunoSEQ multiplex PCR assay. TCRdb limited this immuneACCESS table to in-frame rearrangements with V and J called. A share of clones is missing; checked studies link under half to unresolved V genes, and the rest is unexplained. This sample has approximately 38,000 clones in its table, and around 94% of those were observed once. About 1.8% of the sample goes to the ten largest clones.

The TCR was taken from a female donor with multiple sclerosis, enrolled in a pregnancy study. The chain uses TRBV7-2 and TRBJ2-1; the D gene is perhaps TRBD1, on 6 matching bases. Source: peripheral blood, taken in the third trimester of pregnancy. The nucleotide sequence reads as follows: TGTGCCAGCAGCCCACAGGGAATCGATGAGCAGTTCTTC. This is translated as CASSPQGIDEQFF.